This record covers a single T cell receptor beta chain. The antigen it binds to is not known. The input lacks base qualities; no much larger clone sits a single base away. The data derive from a study of early T cells in non-severe SARS-CoV-2 infection (dated by TCRdb to 2020 to 2022). Context from the whole study: TCR sequencing used bulk RNA from unsorted whole blood, so alpha and beta chains could not be paired. General study outcomes and caveats: VDJdb matching was skewed toward anti-spike CD8 responses, so virus-specific expansions were likely underestimated and private and CD4 specificities were missed.

Receptors were amplified or captured by 5' RACE. Sequencing was carried out with a NextSeq 500. The TCR library protocol attached unique molecular identifiers to individual cDNA molecules to correct for sequencing error and PCR bias. Both TCR alpha and beta chains were sequenced, and tight co-correlation was observed between alpha and beta sequence abundances in each sample. On the study's bioinformatics: Decombinator V4 was used to perform V gene, J gene and CDR3 annotation of TCR sequences. Expanded TCRs were defined as changing significantly between any two time points under a Poisson model with p below 0.0001. Abundances of TCRs were expressed as counts per million after normalisation to the total number of TCRs sequenced in each sample. MAIT TCRs were defined by TRAV1-2 paired with TRAJ12, TRAJ20 or TRAJ33, and iNKT TCRs by TRAV10 paired with TRAJ18. VDJdb, accessed 1 November 2021, was searched for CMV, EBV and SARS-CoV-2 annotated TCRs, with TCRs annotated for multiple antigens excluded. Through fastp at Q25 and MiXCR, TCRdb rebuilt clones from the public reads, retaining in-frame beta chains. Every distinct CDR3 protein forms one entry, paired with its most common genes and DNA. The V and J calls were determined by TCRdb, not by the authors. The sample data list under 85,000 distinct CDR3 sequences, and roughly 9.4% of these were observed just once. The ten most abundant clones make up 5.9% of the sample.

The study was a case-control design nested within a healthcare worker cohort in London, UK, with weekly nasopharyngeal swab PCR tests and blood sampling. Healthcare workers were enrolled in the week of the UK lockdown, from 23 to 31 March 2020, and were followed every week for up to 16 weeks. The germline V gene (reference sequence) yields LGHDT for CDR1 and YNNKEL for CDR2. The V and J ends are trimmed by 0 bases and 4 bases, leaving 12 bases between them. The CDR3 covers 15 residues, taking in both the cysteine and the phenylalanine. CDR3 DNA is the only sequence kept; it has 45 bases, read in frame from the first base.

The source of this sequence is an adult who was a healthcare worker with PCR-confirmed SARS-CoV-2 infection or an uninfected control (not recorded which). Material: whole blood. The chain is assembled from TRBV3-1 and TRBJ2-5; no D segment can be confidently identified. The DNA reads as follows: TGTGCCAGCAGCCAAGAAATTACGGTTTCAGAGACCCAGTACTTC. Its protein product is CASSQEITVSETQYF.